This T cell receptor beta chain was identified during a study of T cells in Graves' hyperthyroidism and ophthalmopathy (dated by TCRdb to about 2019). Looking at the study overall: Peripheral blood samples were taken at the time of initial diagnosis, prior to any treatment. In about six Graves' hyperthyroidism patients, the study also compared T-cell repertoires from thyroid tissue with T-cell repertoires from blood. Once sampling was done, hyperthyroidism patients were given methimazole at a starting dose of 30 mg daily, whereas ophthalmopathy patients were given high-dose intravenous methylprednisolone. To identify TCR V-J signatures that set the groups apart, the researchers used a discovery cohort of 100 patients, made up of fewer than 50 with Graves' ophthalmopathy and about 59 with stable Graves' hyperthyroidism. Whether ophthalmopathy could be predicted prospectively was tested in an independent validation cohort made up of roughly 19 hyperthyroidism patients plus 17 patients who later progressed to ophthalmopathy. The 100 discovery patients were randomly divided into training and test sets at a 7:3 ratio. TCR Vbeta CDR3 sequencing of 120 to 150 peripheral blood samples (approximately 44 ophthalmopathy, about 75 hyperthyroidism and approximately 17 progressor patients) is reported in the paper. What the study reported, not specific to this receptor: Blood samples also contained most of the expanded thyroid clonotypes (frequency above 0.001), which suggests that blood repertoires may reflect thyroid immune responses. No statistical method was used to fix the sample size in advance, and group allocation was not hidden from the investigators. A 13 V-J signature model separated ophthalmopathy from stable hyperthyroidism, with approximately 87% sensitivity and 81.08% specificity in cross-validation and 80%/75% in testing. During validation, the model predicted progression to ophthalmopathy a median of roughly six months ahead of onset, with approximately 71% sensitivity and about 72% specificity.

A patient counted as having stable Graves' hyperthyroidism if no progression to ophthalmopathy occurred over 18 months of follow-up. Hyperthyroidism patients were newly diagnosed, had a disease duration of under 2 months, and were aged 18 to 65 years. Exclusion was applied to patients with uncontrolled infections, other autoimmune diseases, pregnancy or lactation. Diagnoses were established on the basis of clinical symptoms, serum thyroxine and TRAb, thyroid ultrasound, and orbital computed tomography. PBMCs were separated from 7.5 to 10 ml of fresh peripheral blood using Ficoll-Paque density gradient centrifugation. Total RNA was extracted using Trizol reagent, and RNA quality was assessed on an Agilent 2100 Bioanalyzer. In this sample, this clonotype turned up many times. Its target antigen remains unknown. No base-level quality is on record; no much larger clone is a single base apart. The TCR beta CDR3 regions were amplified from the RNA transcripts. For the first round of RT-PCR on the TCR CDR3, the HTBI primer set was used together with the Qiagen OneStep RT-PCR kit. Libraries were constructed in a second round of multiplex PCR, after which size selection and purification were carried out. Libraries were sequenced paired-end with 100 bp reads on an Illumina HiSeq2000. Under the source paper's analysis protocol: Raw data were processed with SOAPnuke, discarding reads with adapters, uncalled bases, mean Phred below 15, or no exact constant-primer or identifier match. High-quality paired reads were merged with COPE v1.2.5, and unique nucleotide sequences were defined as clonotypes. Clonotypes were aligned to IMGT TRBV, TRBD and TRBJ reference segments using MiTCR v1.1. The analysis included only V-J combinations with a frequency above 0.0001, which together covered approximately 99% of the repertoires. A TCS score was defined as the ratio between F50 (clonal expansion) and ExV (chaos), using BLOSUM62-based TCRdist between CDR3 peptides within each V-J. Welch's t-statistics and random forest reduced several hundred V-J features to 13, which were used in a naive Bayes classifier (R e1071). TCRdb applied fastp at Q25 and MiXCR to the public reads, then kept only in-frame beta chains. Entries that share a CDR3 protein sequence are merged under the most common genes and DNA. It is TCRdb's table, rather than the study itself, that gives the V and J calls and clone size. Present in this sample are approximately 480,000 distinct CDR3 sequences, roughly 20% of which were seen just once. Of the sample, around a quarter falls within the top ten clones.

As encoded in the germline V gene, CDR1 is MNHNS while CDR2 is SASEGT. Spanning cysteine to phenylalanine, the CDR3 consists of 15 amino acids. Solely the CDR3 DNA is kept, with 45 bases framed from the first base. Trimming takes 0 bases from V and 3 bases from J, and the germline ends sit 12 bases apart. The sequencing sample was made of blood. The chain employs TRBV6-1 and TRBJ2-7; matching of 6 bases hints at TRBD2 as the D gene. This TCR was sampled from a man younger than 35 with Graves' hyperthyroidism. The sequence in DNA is TGTGCCAGCAGTGAAGCGGAGGGTATCGTCTACGAGCAGTACTTC. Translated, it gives CASSEAEGIVYEQYF.